This T cell receptor (beta chain) was obtained from a study of cytomegalovirus exposure and HLA in healthy donors (dated by TCRdb to about 2017). A note on the overall study: According to a later analysis, one platform produced both the 100 to 150 validation repertoires and the 670 or so repertoires of the first cohort. Along with the roughly 670-subject first cohort, a separate validation cohort of around 110 different subjects was used. High-throughput TCR immunosequencing, statistical association of individual TCRs with disease status, and machine learning were combined to predict cytomegalovirus infection status. The study aimed to test whether signatures of past pathogen exposure could be identified by cataloging public T cell receptors. Paper-wide results and their limitations: It was suggested by the authors that the approach could potentially be generalized to other disease states and immunological phenotypes. Cytomegalovirus status was reported to be diagnosed by the classifier with high specificity and sensitivity in both the original and validation cohorts. A few of the identified cytomegalovirus-associated TCR beta chains were confirmed in vitro to be specific for cytomegalovirus antigens. Most TCR sequences were observed very rarely across donors, whereas some public TCRs were present in many individuals. A total of roughly 160 TCR beta chains were listed by the study as associated with cytomegalovirus. The validation cohort had no HLA typing available for a later analysis, so co-occurrence within that cohort was assessed over all 130 or so repertoires. A later analysis found that TCRs clustered in the first cohort also tended to co-occur in the 120 or so validation repertoires, with 90% to 95% of cluster scores above 0.

Donors formed part of the validation cohort, which comprised about 120 subjects and was distinct from the first cohort of several hundred subjects. The library was prepared using the immunoSEQ multiplex PCR assay. The study's own analysis went as follows. To diagnose cytomegalovirus status from the catalog of TCR beta chain sequences, a statistical classification framework was built. Here the immuneACCESS table is served through TCRdb, limited to in-frame sequences with V and J called. Missing clones are a known gap in these copies; in checked studies unresolved V genes cover under half, and the rest lacks a known reason. V, J and clone size are taken as reported in that table, and D and trimming were inferred from the DNA itself. In this sample the table shows 150,000 to 200,000 clones, 90% to 97% of which occur a single time. The top ten hold approximately 0.82% of the sample. About this clone: Its cognate antigen has yet to be identified. There are no base qualities to consult, and no much larger clone falls within one base.

This TCR came from a woman younger than 30 in good health and CMV-seronegative. The sequenced sample consisted of PBMCs.

The bases are TGTGCCAGCAGCTTGGTGACACAAGAGACCCAGTACTTC. It codes for CASSLVTQETQYF. This chain joins TRBV7-6 to TRBJ2-5; the D gene assignment is ambiguous. Inclusive of the bounding cysteine and phenylalanine, the CDR3 is 13 residues long. Of all the DNA, just the CDR3 is kept, 39 bases in frame from base 1. A distance of 7 bases separates the germline ends of V and J, which lose 3 bases and 2 bases respectively. CDR1 and CDR2, looked up from the germline V gene, are SGHVS and FNYEAQ.